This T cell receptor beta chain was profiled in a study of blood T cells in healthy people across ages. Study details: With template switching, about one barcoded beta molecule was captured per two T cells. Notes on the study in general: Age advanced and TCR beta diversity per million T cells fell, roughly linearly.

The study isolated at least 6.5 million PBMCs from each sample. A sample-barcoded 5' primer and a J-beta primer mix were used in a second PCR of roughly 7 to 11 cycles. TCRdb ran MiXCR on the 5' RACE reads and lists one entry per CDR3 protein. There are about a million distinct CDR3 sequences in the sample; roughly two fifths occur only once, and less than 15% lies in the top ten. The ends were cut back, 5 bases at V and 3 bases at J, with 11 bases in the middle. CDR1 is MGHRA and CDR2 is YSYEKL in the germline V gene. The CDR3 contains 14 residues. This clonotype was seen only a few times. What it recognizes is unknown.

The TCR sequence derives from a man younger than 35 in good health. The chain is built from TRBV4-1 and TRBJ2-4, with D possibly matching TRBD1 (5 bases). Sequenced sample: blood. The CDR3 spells CASSRLGHKNIQYF. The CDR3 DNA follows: TGCGCCAGCAGCAGGCTTGGACACAAAAACATTCAGTACTTC.